The T cell receptor beta chain under discussion was sequenced for a study of blood T cell repertoires in COVID-19. Study in general: The analysed material was cDNA or gDNA that came from T cells, B-cell-depleted T cells, or PBMCs.

Sequencing was performed with immunoSEQ multiplex PCR; in TCRdb, only in-frame clones are kept and a portion is missing. The repertoire holds approximately 76,000 clones, with approximately 85% as singletons. V shed 3 bases and J shed 7 bases, with 9 bases lying between them. There are 12 residues in the CDR3. Per the germline V gene, CDR1 is KGHSH and CDR2 is LQKENI. Sequencing was carried out using peripheral blood. The TCR comes from a woman aged 80 or older with active or convalescent COVID-19. The chain couples TRBV18 to TRBJ1-2, with a weak D call TRBD1 (5 bases). In DNA form, the CDR3 reads TGTGCCAGCTCACCCAGGGAGGGTGGCTACACCTTC. This codes for CASSPREGGYTF.